These 3 T cell receptor beta chains were all obtained from the same sample, sequenced in a study of T-cell memory formation after mild COVID-19. TCRdb reprocessed the 5' RACE reads via MiXCR and lists one record per CDR3 protein. The repertoire consists of 92,000 or so distinct CDR3 sequences, with about 15% occurring once and the leading ten covering about 43%. The source material was PBMCs or a T cell subset sorted from them (not recorded which). These receptors came from a man aged 18-30 years who had mild COVID-19 (a few samples of this study predate the infection). Cell type and time point are not known.

The chain recombines TRBV11-2 with TRBJ2-3; 7 nucleotides match TRBD1. The ends lost 5 bases at V and 2 bases at J; junction bases unmatched: 10. Germline lookup yields CDR1 SGHAT and CDR2 FQNNGV. This CDR3 comprises 16 residues. Written as DNA, the CDR3 is TGTGCCAGCAGCCCTACCGGGACAGTGATCACAGATACGCAGTATTTT. Protein sequence: CASSPTGTVITDTQYF.

This clonotype came up a few times. V and J are TRBV12-3 or TRBV12-4 and TRBJ2-3, with D maybe TRBD2 (5 bases). The V gene lost 7 bases and the J gene lost 2 bases, with 13 bases spanning the gap. This CDR3 spans 14 amino acids. CDR3 protein: CASTRPGITDTQYF. The CDR3 DNA follows: TGTGCCAGCACCAGACCGGGGATCACAGATACGCAGTATTTT.

The CDR3 loop reads CASSLSGGRNTGELFF. Written as DNA, the CDR3 is TGTGCCAGCAGCCTTAGCGGGGGGCGAAACACCGGGGAGCTGTTTTTT. The V call is TRBV11-2, the J call TRBJ2-2, with 10 bases identical to TRBD2. After removal of 5 bases from V and 2 bases from J, the junction contained 5 bases not matched to a gene. The germline CDR1 and CDR2 sequences are SGHAT and FQNNGV. The CDR3 sequence is 16 residues long.